This T cell receptor (beta chain) was captured in a study of radiotherapy plus CTLA-4 blockade in lung cancer. Study background: For about 18% of patients, objective responses occurred, and approximately 33% had disease control.

Assay: immunoSEQ multiplex PCR; the TCRdb copy retains only in-frame clones and omits some. Of about 80,000 clones listed, more than 80% are singletons. Study-wide points: Interferon-beta, together with early blood T cell clone dynamics, reportedly best predicted response. Expansion of tumor-derived TCR clones was observed in blood after radiotherapy plus ipilimumab.

A note on this clone: Its antigen is still unknown.

Patients had chemo-refractory metastatic non-small-cell lung cancer and received focal radiation plus CTLA-4 blockade that used ipilimumab. Trimming stripped 7 bases from V and 1 base from J, with 11 bases between. The CDR3 spans 13 residues. CDR1 is SGHNT, CDR2 YYREEE, per germline (reference sequence). The sample here was peripheral blood, taken from a patient treated with radiotherapy plus ipilimumab. The chain links TRBV5-4 to TRBJ1-2; unclear D gene. This TCR derives from a human donor with non-small cell lung cancer who had stable disease on radiotherapy plus ipilimumab. The CDR3 bases are TGTGCCAGCCGAGAACAGAATAACTATGGCTACACCTTC. The encoded protein is CASREQNNYGYTF. Using reference TRBV5-4 and TRBJ1-2 for the parts outside the CDR3, the full variable domain is ETGVTQSPTHLIKTRGQQVTLRCSSQSGHNTVSWYQQALGQGPQFIFQYYREEENGRGNFPPRFSGLQFPNYSSELNVNALELDDSALYLCASREQNNYGYTFGSGTRLTVV.